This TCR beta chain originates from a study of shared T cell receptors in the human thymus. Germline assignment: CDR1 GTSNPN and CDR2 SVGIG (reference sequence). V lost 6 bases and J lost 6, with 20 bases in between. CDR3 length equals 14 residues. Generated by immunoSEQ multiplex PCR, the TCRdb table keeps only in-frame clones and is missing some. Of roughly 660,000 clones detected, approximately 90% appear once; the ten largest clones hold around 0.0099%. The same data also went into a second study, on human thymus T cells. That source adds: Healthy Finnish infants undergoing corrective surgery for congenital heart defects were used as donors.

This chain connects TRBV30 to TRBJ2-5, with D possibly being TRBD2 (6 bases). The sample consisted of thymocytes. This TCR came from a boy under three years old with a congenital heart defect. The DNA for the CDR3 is TGTGCCTGTTCAACAGGAGGGGATGAAAAGACCCAGTACTTC. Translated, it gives CACSTGGDEKTQYF.